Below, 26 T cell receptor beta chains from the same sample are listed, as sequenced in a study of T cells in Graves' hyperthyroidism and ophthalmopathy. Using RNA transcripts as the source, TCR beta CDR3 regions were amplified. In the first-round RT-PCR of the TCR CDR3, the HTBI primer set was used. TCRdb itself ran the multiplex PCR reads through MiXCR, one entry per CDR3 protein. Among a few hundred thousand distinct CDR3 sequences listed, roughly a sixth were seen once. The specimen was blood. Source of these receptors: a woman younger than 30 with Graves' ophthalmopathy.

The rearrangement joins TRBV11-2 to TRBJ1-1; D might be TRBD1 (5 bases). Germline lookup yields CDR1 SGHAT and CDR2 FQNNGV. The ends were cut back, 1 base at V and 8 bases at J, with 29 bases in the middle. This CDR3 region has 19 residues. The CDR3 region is CASSLGRLRGQNLAREAFF. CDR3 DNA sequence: TGTGCCAGCAGCTTAGGCCGACTCCGGGGCCAAAATTTGGCACGAGAAGCTTTCTTT.

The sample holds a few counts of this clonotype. The CDR3 DNA reads TGTGCCAGCAGCTTGGAGAGCGTTGAGCAGTTCTTC. Translated: CASSLESVEQFF. This chain uses TRBV5-4 with TRBJ2-1; no clear D gene. Germline CDR1 reads SGHNT; CDR2 reads YYREEE (reference sequence). This CDR3 spans 12 amino acids. V lost 0 bases and J 9 bases, leaving 7 bases between the germline ends.

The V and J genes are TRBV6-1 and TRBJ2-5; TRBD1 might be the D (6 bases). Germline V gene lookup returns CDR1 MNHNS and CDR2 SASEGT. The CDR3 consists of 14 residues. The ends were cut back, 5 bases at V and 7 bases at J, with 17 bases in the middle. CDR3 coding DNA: TGTGCCAGCAGTAACAGGGTACGGCAGGGGACCCAGTACTTC. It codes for CASSNRVRQGTQYF.

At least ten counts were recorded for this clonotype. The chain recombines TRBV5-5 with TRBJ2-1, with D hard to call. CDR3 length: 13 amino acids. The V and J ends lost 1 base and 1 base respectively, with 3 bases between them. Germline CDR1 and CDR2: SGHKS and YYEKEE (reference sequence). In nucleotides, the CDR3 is TGTGCCAGCAGCTTGCCGTCCTACAATGAGCAGTTCTTC. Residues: CASSLPSYNEQFF.

CDR3 in DNA: TGTGCCAGTAGTACCAAGGGACGCGCAAAACTGTTTTTT. Translated: CASSTKGRAKLFF. The chain uses TRBV19 and TRBJ1-4; tentative D call: TRBD1 (5 bases). The CDR3 loop spans 13 amino acids. CDR1 LNHDA and CDR2 SQIVND come from the germline V gene (reference sequence). V dropped 4 bases and J dropped 10 bases, with 13 bases sitting between them.

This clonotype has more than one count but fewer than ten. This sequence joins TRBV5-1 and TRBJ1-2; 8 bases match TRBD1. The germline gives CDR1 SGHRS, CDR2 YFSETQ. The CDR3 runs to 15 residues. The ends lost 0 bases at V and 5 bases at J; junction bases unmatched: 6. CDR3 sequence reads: CASSLGDRTVYGYTF. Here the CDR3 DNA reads TGCGCCAGCAGCTTGGGGGACAGGACAGTTTATGGCTACACCTTC.

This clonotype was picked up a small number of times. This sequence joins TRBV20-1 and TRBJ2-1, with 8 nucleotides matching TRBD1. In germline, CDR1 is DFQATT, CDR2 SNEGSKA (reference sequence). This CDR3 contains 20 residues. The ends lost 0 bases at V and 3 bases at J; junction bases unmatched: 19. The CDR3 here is CSAREQEGGLWTGFYNEQFF. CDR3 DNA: TGCAGTGCTAGAGAGCAAGAAGGGGGCCTGTGGACAGGGTTCTACAATGAGCAGTTCTTC.

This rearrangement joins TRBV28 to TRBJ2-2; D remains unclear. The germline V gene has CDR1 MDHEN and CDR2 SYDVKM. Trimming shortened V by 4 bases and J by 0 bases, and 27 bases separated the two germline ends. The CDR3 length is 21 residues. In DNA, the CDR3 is TGTGCCAGCAGTTACTTCTTGGCAGTGACTGGATACACCGCGAACACCGGGGAGCTGTTTTTT. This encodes CASSYFLAVTGYTANTGELFF.

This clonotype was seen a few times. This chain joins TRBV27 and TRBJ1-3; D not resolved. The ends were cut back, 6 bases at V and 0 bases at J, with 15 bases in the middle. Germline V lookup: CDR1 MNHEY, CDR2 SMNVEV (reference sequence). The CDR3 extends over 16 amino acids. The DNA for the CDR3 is TGTGCCAGCAGCCGGGAAGGGCCCAGCTCTGGAAACACCATATATTTT. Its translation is CASSREGPSSGNTIYF.

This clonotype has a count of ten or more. DNA of the CDR3: TGCGCCAGCAGCTTGGGGGACAGGGAGGCTTTCTTT. Residues: CASSLGDREAFF. V is TRBV5-1 and J is TRBJ1-1; 9 bases fit TRBD1. The CDR3 length is 12 residues. Per the germline V gene, CDR1 is SGHRS and CDR2 is YFSETQ. The V segment lost 0 bases and the J segment 11 bases; nucleotides outside the gene matches: 2.

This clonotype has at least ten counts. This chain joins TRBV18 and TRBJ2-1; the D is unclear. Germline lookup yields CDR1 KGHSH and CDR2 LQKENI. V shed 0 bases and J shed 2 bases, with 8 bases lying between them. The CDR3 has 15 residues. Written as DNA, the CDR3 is TGTGCCAGCTCACCACCGAAGGCCCCCTACAATGAGCAGTTCTTC. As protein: CASSPPKAPYNEQFF.

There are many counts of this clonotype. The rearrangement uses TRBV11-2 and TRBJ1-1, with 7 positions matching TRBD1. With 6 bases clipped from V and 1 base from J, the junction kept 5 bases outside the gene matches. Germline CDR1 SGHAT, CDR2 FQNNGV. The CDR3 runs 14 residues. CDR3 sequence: CASRGTATNTEAFF. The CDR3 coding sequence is TGTGCCAGCAGGGGGACAGCTACGAACACTGAAGCTTTCTTT.

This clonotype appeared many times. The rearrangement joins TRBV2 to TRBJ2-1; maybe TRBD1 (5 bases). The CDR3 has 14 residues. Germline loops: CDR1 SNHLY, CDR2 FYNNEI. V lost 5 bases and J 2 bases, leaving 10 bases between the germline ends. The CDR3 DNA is TGTGCCAGCAGTCACCCGGACACCTACAATGAGCAGTTCTTC. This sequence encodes CASSHPDTYNEQFF. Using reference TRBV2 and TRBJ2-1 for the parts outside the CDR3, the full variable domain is EPEVTQTPSHQVTQMGQEVILRCVPISNHLYFYWYRQILGQKVEFLVSFYNNEISEKSEIFDDQFSVERPDGSNFTLKIRSTKLEDSAMYFCASSHPDTYNEQFFGPGTRLTVL.

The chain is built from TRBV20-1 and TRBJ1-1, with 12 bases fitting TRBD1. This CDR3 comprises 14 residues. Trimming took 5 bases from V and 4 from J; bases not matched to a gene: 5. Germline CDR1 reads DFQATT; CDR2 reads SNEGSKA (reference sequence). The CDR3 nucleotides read TGCAGTGCTTCTCCGGGACAGGGGGCCACTGAAGCTTTCTTT. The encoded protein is CSASPGQGATEAFF.

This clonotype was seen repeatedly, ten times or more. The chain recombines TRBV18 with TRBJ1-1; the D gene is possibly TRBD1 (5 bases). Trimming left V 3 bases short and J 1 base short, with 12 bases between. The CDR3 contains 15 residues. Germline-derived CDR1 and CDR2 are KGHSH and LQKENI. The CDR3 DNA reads TGTGCCAGCTCACCGGGAGGGGCCAGGAACACTGAAGCTTTCTTT. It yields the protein CASSPGGARNTEAFF.

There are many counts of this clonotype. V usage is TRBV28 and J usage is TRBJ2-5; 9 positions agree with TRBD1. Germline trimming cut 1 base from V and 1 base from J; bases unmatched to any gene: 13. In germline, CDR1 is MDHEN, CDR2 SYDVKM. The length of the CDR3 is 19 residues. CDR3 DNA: TGTGCCAGCAGTTTATTCGGAGGGGCCGGGACAGGGCCCCAAGAGACCCAGTACTTC. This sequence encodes CASSLFGGAGTGPQETQYF. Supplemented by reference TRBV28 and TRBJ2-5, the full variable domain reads DVKVTQSSRYLVKRTGEKVFLECVQDMDHENMFWYRQDPGLGLRLIYFSYDVKMKEKGDIPEGYSVSREKKERFSLILESASTNQTSMYLCASSLFGGAGTGPQETQYFGPGTRLLVL.

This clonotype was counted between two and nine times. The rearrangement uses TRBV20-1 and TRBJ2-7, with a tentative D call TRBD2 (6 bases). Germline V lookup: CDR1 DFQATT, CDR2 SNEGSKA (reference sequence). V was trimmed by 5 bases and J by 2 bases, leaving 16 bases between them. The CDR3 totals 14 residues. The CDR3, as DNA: TGCAGTGCTCCCCCGTGGGGGAGGACCTACGAGCAGTACTTC. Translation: CSAPPWGRTYEQYF.

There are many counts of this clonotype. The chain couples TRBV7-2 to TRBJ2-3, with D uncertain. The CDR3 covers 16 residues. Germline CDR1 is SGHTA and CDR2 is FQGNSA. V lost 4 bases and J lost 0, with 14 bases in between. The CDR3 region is CASSSLDTPSTDTQYF. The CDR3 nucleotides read TGTGCCAGCAGCTCCTTAGACACTCCTAGCACAGATACGCAGTATTTT.

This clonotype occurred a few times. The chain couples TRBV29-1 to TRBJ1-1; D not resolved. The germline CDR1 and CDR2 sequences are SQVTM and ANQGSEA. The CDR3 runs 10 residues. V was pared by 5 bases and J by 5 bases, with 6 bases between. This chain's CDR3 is CSVWVTEAFF. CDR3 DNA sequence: TGCAGCGTTTGGGTGACTGAAGCTTTCTTT.

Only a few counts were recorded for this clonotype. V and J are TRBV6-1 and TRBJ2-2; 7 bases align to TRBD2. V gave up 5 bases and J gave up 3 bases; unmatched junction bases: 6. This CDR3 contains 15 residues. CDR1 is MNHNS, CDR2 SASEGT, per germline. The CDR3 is CASSFIRGDTGELFF. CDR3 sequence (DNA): TGTGCCAGCAGTTTCATTCGGGGGGACACCGGGGAGCTGTTTTTT.

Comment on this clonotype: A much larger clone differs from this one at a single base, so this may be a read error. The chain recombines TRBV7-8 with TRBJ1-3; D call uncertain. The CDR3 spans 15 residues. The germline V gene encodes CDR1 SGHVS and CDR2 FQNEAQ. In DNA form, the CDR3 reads TGTGCCAGCAGCTTTGAGGGTCTCTCTGGAAACACCGTATATTTT. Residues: CASSFEGLSGNTVYF.

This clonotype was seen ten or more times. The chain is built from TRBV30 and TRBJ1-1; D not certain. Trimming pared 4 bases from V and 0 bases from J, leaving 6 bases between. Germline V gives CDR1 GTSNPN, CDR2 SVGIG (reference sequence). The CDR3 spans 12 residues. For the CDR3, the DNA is TGTGCCTGGACACCAGTGAACACTGAAGCTTTCTTT. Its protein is CAWTPVNTEAFF.

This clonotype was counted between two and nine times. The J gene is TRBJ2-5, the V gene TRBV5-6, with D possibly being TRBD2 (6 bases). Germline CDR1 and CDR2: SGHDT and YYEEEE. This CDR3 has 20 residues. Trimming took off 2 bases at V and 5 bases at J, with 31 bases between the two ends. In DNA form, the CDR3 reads TGTGCCAGCAGCTTTTTTCTAGCGCGATACCAAGAGACCCTGGGGGAGACCCAGTACTTC. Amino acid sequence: CASSFFLARYQETLGETQYF.

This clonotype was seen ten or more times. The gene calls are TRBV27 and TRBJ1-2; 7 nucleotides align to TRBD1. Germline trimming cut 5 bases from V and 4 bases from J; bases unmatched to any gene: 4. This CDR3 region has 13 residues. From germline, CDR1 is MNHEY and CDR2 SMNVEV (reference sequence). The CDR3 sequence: CASSRGRGYGYTF. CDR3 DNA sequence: TGTGCCAGCAGTAGGGGGCGAGGCTATGGCTACACCTTC.

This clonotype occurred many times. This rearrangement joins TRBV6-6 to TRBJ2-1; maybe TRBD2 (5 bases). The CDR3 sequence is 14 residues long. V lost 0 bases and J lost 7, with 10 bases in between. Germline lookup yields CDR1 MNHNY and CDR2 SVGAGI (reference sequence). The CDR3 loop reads CASSYSSWENEQFF. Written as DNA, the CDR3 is TGTGCCAGCAGTTACTCGTCCTGGGAGAATGAGCAGTTCTTC.

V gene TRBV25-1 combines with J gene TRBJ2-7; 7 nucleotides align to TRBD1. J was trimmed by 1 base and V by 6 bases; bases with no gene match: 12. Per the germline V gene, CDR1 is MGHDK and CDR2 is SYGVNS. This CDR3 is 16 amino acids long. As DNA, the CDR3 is TGTGCCAGCAGCCCCCTCACCGGGACAGCTTCCTACGAGCAGTACTTC. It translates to CASSPLTGTASYEQYF.